These T cell receptor beta chains were read from a single sample in a study of CD8 T cells in Susac syndrome. From the immunoSEQ multiplex PCR reads, TCRdb called clonotypes with MiXCR, one entry per CDR3 protein. The table lists more than 150,000 distinct CDR3 sequences, more than 95% of them singletons, with about 0.12% in the top ten. The sample was CD4+ T cells from PBMCs. These receptors were obtained from a human donor with Susac syndrome. Each CDR3 is given with its conserved first and last residue. Each record gives: D gene, V gene, J gene, clone size, CDR3 protein, CDR3 DNA. The D gene is left open where the match is weak. Size tells how often a clone was seen (once, few, many) or the class of an expanded clone, and some rows leave it out.

>NA|TRBV29-1|TRBJ1-1|once
CSVGGILNTEAFF
TGCAGCGTTGGCGGTATCTTGAACACTGAAGCTTTCTTT
>NA|TRBV5-4|TRBJ1-6|NA
CASSRLGAPLHF
TGTGCCAGCAGCCGCCTGGGAGCGCCCCTCCACTTT
>TRBD1|TRBV6-5|TRBJ2-5|NA
CASRLGGTGKETQYF
TGTGCCAGCAGGTTGGGTGGGACAGGGAAAGAGACCCAGTACTTC
>TRBD2|TRBV5-6|TRBJ2-7|NA
CASRARSGSFSYEQYF
TGTGCCAGCAGGGCCCGTAGCGGGAGTTTCTCCTACGAGCAGTACTTC
>TRBD1|TRBV5-4|TRBJ2-7|NA
CASTSNGDRGLEQYF
TGTGCCAGCACCTCAAACGGGGACAGGGGGCTCGAGCAGTACTTC
>NA|TRBV18|TRBJ2-7|NA
CASSPNRDHEQYF
TGTGCCAGCTCCCCGAACAGGGATCACGAGCAGTACTTC
>TRBD2|TRBV4-2|TRBJ2-1|NA
CASSQEWRAGVNEQFF
TGTGCCAGCAGCCAAGAATGGCGGGCGGGGGTCAATGAGCAGTTCTTC
>TRBD2|TRBV25-1|TRBJ2-2|NA
CATSARGGNTGELFF
TGTGCCACCAGCGCCCGGGGGGGGAACACCGGGGAGCTGTTTTTT
>NA|TRBV7-9|TRBJ1-6|NA
CASSSTESPLHF
TGTGCCAGCAGCTCGACAGAGTCACCCCTCCACTTT
>NA|TRBV7-9|TRBJ2-5|NA
CASSKDLGTQYF
TGTGCCAGCAGCAAGGATCTCGGGACCCAGTACTTC
>TRBD2|TRBV6-5|TRBJ2-5|NA
CATRGGRLGTQYF
TGTGCCACCCGAGGCGGGAGATTAGGGACCCAGTACTTC
>NA|TRBV12-3/TRBV12-4|TRBJ2-5|NA
CASSTGLKTQYF
TGTGCCAGCAGTACAGGGTTAAAGACCCAGTACTTC
>NA|TRBV2|TRBJ2-3|NA
CASSDFLGPRADTQYF
TGTGCCAGCAGTGACTTTCTCGGGCCGAGGGCGGATACGCAGTATTTT
>NA|TRBV20-1|TRBJ2-7|once
CSARIREYEQYF
TGCAGTGCTAGAATTCGGGAGTACGAGCAGTACTTC
>TRBD1|TRBV24-1|TRBJ2-1|NA
CATSDLSGQGVGNEQFF
TGTGCCACCAGTGATTTGTCGGGACAGGGGGTAGGCAATGAGCAGTTCTTC
>NA|TRBV5-1|TRBJ2-3|NA
CASSSDIGFTDTQYF
TGCGCCAGCAGCAGCGACATTGGGTTCACAGATACGCAGTATTTT
>TRBD1|TRBV4-1|TRBJ2-1|NA
CASSQDGLGTGVSEQFF
TGCGCCAGCAGCCAAGATGGTTTGGGGACAGGAGTCTCGGAGCAGTTCTTC
>TRBD2|TRBV20-1|TRBJ2-3|once
CSAGIAGNTDTQYF
TGCAGTGCGGGAATAGCGGGGAACACAGATACGCAGTATTTT
>TRBD2|TRBV20-1|TRBJ2-3|NA
CSPTSGSSDTQYF
TGCAGTCCGACTAGCGGGAGTTCAGATACGCAGTATTTT
>TRBD2|TRBV20-1|TRBJ2-1|NA
CSNSRGGYNEQFF
TGCAGTAATAGCCGGGGGGGCTACAATGAGCAGTTCTTC
>TRBD1|TRBV29-1|TRBJ1-1|NA
CSVVPGTANTEAFF
TGCAGCGTTGTCCCCGGGACAGCAAACACTGAAGCTTTCTTT
>TRBD1|TRBV14|TRBJ2-5|NA
CASSHLYRGRRETQYF
TGTGCCAGCAGCCACCTATACAGGGGGCGAAGGGAGACCCAGTACTTC
>NA|TRBV14|TRBJ2-1|NA
CASSHIEADNEQFF
TGTGCCAGCAGCCATATTGAAGCGGACAATGAGCAGTTCTTC
>TRBD1|TRBV30|TRBJ1-5|NA
CAWSVGQGNQPQHF
TGTGCCTGGAGTGTGGGACAGGGCAATCAGCCCCAGCATTTT
>NA|TRBV11-2|TRBJ2-5|few
CASSQEGSPETQYF
TGTGCCAGCAGTCAGGAGGGAAGTCCAGAGACCCAGTACTTC
>NA|TRBV15|TRBJ2-3|NA
CATRREVGGANTQYF
TGTGCCACCAGGAGAGAGGTGGGTGGCGCGAATACGCAGTATTTT
>TRBD1|TRBV3-1|TRBJ1-6|NA
CASSHTKQGDYSPLHF
TGTGCCAGCAGCCATACAAAACAGGGGGATTATTCACCCCTCCACTTT
>NA|TRBV5-4|TRBJ2-5|NA
CASSTSGRETQYF
TGTGCCAGCAGCACTTCAGGTAGAGAGACCCAGTACTTC
>TRBD1|TRBV29-1|TRBJ1-4|NA
CSAVLTGAQATNEKLFF
TGCAGCGCGGTACTGACAGGGGCCCAAGCAACTAATGAAAAACTGTTTTTT
>NA|TRBV2|TRBJ2-3|NA
CASSGSSTDTQYF
TGTGCCAGCAGTGGCTCCAGCACAGATACGCAGTATTTT
>NA|TRBV29-1|TRBJ2-5|NA
CSVEDPRGHQETQYF
TGCAGCGTTGAAGATCCGCGGGGACACCAAGAGACCCAGTACTTC
>NA|TRBV6-2/TRBV6-3|TRBJ1-1|NA
CASSLTTTEAFF
TGTGCCAGCAGTCTCACGACGACTGAAGCTTTCTTT
>NA|TRBV7-9|TRBJ2-7|NA
CASSLARFIGDEQYF
TGTGCCAGCAGCTTAGCGCGGTTTATCGGGGACGAGCAGTACTTC
>TRBD1|TRBV5-4|TRBJ2-5|NA
CASSADRGLGETQYF
TGTGCCAGCAGCGCGGACAGGGGGCTAGGGGAGACCCAGTACTTC
>NA|TRBV5-5|TRBJ2-5|once
CASSPTGTPAETQYF
TGTGCCAGCAGCCCTACCGGGACGCCCGCGGAGACCCAGTACTTC
>TRBD2|TRBV28|TRBJ2-7|NA
CASRGTSATYEQYF
TGTGCCAGCAGGGGAACTAGCGCAACATACGAGCAGTACTTC
>NA|TRBV6-2/TRBV6-3|TRBJ1-1|NA
CASSYSGRRAEAFF
TGTGCCAGCAGTTACTCAGGCAGGCGCGCTGAAGCTTTCTTT
>NA|TRBV5-4|TRBJ2-5|once
CASSQDPIVGETQYF
TGTGCCAGCAGCCAGGATCCGATTGTGGGAGAGACCCAGTACTTC
>NA|TRBV24-1|TRBJ2-5|NA
CATSDPSQETQYF
TGTGCCACCAGTGATCCCTCCCAAGAGACCCAGTACTTC
>NA|TRBV29-1|TRBJ2-5|NA
CSVEVGLKETQYF
TGCAGCGTTGAAGTGGGTCTAAAGGAGACCCAGTACTTC
>TRBD1|TRBV30|TRBJ1-5|NA
CAWRGQGSNQPQHF
TGTGCCTGGAGAGGACAGGGGAGCAATCAGCCCCAGCATTTT
>NA|TRBV4-1|TRBJ2-5|NA
CASSQEIGRQETQYF
TGCGCCAGCAGCCAAGAAATCGGCAGACAAGAGACCCAGTACTTC
>NA|TRBV28|TRBJ2-7|NA
CASSRNPVYEQYF
TGTGCCAGCAGCCGGAACCCAGTCTACGAGCAGTACTTC
>TRBD2|TRBV10-3|TRBJ2-7|NA
CAISGYLAGSHEQYF
TGTGCCATCAGTGGGTACTTAGCGGGATCTCATGAGCAGTACTTC